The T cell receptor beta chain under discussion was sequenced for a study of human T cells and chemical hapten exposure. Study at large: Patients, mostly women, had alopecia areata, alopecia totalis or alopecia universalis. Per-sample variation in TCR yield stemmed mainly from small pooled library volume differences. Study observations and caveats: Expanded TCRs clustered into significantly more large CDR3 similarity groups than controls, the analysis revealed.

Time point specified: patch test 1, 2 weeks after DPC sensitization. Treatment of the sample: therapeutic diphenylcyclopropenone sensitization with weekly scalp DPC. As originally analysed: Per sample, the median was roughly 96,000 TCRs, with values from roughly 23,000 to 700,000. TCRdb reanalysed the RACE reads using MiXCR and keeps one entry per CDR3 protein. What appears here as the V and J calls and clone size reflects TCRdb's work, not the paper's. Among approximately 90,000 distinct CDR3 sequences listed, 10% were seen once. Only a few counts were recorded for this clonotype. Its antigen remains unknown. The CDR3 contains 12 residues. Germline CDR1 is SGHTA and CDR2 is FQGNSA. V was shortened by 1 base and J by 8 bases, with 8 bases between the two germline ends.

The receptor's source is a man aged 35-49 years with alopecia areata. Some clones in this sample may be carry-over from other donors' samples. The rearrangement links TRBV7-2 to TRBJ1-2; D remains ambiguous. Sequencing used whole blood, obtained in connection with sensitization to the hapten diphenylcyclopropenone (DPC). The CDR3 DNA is TGTGCCAGCAGCTTAGAAATTAGGGGCTACACCTTC. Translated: CASSLEIRGYTF.